The 22 T cell receptor beta chains given below trace back to one sample, sequenced in a study of blood T cell repertoires in COVID-19. The data were produced by immunoSEQ multiplex PCR, yet TCRdb's version contains in-frame clones alone and is incomplete. This sample carries some 100,000 clones, over 75% of them seen once, and the ten largest clones take around 6.5%. The sequencing input was peripheral blood. The receptors stem from a woman aged 55-70 years with acute or convalescent COVID-19.

V gene TRBV4-2 combines with J gene TRBJ2-7, with D maybe TRBD2 (6 bases). V lost 0 bases and J 5 bases, leaving 14 bases between the germline ends. Germline CDR1 and CDR2: LGHNA and YNFKEQ. CDR3 size: 15 residues. The CDR3 nucleotides are TGTGCCAGCAGCCAAGAGTGGCAGGGAGGCCACGAGCAGTACTTC. This gives the protein CASSQEWQGGHEQYF.

The sample holds one count of this clone. CDR3 sequence (DNA): TGTGCCAGCAGAACCACCGGGACAGGCCTGACCTTC. Translating it yields CASRTTGTGLTF. J is TRBJ1-2 and V is TRBV7-8, with 8 nucleotides matching TRBD1. The V and J ends lost 6 bases and 14 bases, in that order; junction bases with no gene match: 11. Germline V CDR1 and CDR2: SGHVS, FQNEAQ. The CDR3 has 12 amino acids. The full variable domain, in which reference TRBV7-8 and TRBJ1-2 provide the parts outside the CDR3, is GAGVSQSPRYKVAKRGQDVALRCDPISGHVSLFWYQQALGQGPEFLTYFQNEAQLDKSGLPSDRFFAERPEGSVSTLKIQRTQQEDSAVYLCASRTTGTGLTFGSGTRLTVV.

J is TRBJ2-1 and V is TRBV11-3; weak D call: TRBD1 (6 bases). V lost 2 bases, J lost 6 bases, and 14 bases lay in between. CDR1 is SGHNT and CDR2 is YENEEA in the germline V gene. The CDR3 spans 15 residues. DNA for the CDR3: TGTGCCAGCAGCTTACGGGACATCCTATCCAATGAGCAGTTCTTC. The encoded protein is CASSLRDILSNEQFF.

V is TRBV19 and J is TRBJ2-6; no clear D. Trimming shortened V by 9 bases and J by 1 base, and 10 bases separated the two germline ends. The length of the CDR3 is 14 residues. Per the germline V gene, CDR1 is LNHDA and CDR2 is SQIVND (reference sequence). The DNA for the CDR3 is TGTGCCAGCTCCTCAGTATCTGGGGCCAACGTCCTGACTTTC. Translation gives CASSSVSGANVLTF.

The chain has TRBV19 and TRBJ1-1; D gene ambiguous. With 3 bases removed from V and 1 base from J, the gap between germline ends came to 12 bases. CDR1 LNHDA and CDR2 SQIVND come from the germline V gene (reference sequence). The CDR3 consists of 15 residues. CDR3 in amino acids: CASSIDTSSNTEAFF. In nucleotides, the CDR3 is TGTGCCAGTAGTATTGACACCAGCTCGAACACTGAAGCTTTCTTT.

The chain links TRBV2 to TRBJ1-2; possibly TRBD1 for D (6 bases). Germline lookup yields CDR1 SNHLY and CDR2 FYNNEI. The V end lost 3 bases, the J end lost 7 bases, and 18 bases lay between the germline ends. The CDR3 runs 15 residues. CDR3 DNA: TGTGCCAGCAGTGATCAGCAGGGGAATTACGGTGGCTACACCTTC. Its translation is CASSDQQGNYGGYTF.

This chain joins TRBV5-1 and TRBJ2-3; a possible D gene is TRBD2 (6 bases). CDR1 is SGHRS and CDR2 is YFSETQ in the germline V gene. The CDR3 is made up of 15 amino acids. Between the trimmed V and J ends, which lost 0 bases and 6 bases, there was a span of 14 bases. The CDR3 sequence is CASSLGGTQGDTQYF. In DNA, the CDR3 is TGCGCCAGCAGCTTGGGCGGGACCCAGGGCGATACGCAGTATTTT.

The chain couples TRBV28 to TRBJ2-1; TRBD2 might be the D (6 bases). CDR1 is MDHEN and CDR2 is SYDVKM in the germline V gene. V dropped 1 base and J dropped 6 bases, with 7 bases sitting between them. The CDR3 spans 13 residues. CDR3 DNA: TGTGCCAGCAGTTTATCGACTAGCAATGAGCAGTTCTTC. This gives the protein CASSLSTSNEQFF.

The genes are TRBV28 and TRBJ1-6; perhaps TRBD1 as D (5 bases). CDR1 and CDR2 (germline): MDHEN, SYDVKM. The CDR3 contains 13 residues. V was pared by 6 bases and J by 6 bases, with 9 bases between. The CDR3: CASRWDFNSPLHF. CDR3 bases: TGTGCCAGCAGATGGGACTTTAATTCACCCCTCCACTTT.

The CDR3 spells CASSLGLAGGPYEQYF. The CDR3 DNA sequence: TGTGCCAGCAGTTTAGGACTAGCGGGAGGGCCCTACGAGCAGTACTTC. The V gene is TRBV28, the J gene TRBJ2-7; TRBD2 aligns across 15 bases. The germline gives CDR1 MDHEN, CDR2 SYDVKM. This CDR3 comprises 16 residues. Germline trimming cut 2 bases from V and 2 bases from J; bases unmatched to any gene: 1.

This chain links TRBV2 with TRBJ2-3; D unresolved. Germline CDR1 SNHLY, CDR2 FYNNEI. The CDR3 length is 12 residues. For the CDR3, the DNA is TGTGCGAGCTCGGCGGACACAGATACGCAGTATTTT. This encodes CASSADTDTQYF.

This clone came up once. The chain combines TRBV30 with TRBJ1-2; the match to TRBD1 covers 9 bases. This CDR3 region has 12 residues. Losses at the gene ends were 3 bases for V and 11 bases for J; bases not matched to a gene: 7. Per germline, CDR1 GTSNPN and CDR2 SVGIG (reference sequence). The CDR3 region is CAWRGGQGHYTF. For the CDR3, the DNA is TGTGCCTGGAGGGGTGGACAGGGGCATTACACCTTC.

The rearrangement links TRBV11-2 to TRBJ2-1; 10 bases align to TRBD2. The V gene end was trimmed by 5 bases and the J gene end by 1 base; junction bases not matched to a gene: 8. Germline V lookup: CDR1 SGHAT, CDR2 FQNNGV. This CDR3 comprises 17 residues. The CDR3 nucleotides are TGTGCCAGCAGCCCGTTTCTAGCGGGAGCATCCTACAATGAGCAGTTCTTC. This gives the protein CASSPFLAGASYNEQFF.

The chain joins TRBV5-8 to TRBJ1-6; TRBD1 matches 10 bases. This CDR3 has 14 residues. From germline, CDR1 is SGHTS and CDR2 YDEGEE. V was clipped by 5 bases and J by 9 bases; unmatched bases: 5. CDR3 coding DNA: TGTGCCAGCAGTCTCGGGACAGGGGTTTCACCCCTCCACTTT. As protein: CASSLGTGVSPLHF.

The J gene is TRBJ1-5, the V gene TRBV4-1, with D perhaps TRBD1 (5 bases). CDR1 MGHRA and CDR2 YSYEKL come from the germline V gene. V was shortened by 4 bases and J by 2 bases, with 12 bases between the two germline ends. The CDR3 consists of 15 residues. CDR3: CASSPAGGGNQPQHF. The CDR3 bases are TGCGCCAGCAGCCCGGCCGGAGGGGGCAATCAGCCCCAGCATTTT.

About this clone itself: One end of the junction varies from germline; a read error may be responsible. The J gene is TRBJ2-5, the V gene TRBV7-7; TRBD1 agrees at 8 bases. CDR3 length: 13 residues. Germline assignment: CDR1 SSHAT and CDR2 FNYEAQ (reference sequence). The CDR3 here is CASSARGPETQYF. The CDR3 DNA reads TGTGCTAGCAGTGCCAGGGGGCCGGAGACCCAGTACTTC.

The chain employs TRBV5-1 and TRBJ1-2, with TRBD1 matching over 9 bases. The J segment lost 3 bases and the V segment lost 4 bases, leaving 4 bases of the junction unmatched. The CDR3 spans 14 residues. In germline, CDR1 is SGHRS, CDR2 YFSETQ. The CDR3 DNA reads TGCGCCAGCAGCGAGGGACAGGGTGACTATGGCTACACCTTC. The encoded protein is CASSEGQGDYGYTF.

This clone appeared a single time. The chain recombines TRBV18 with TRBJ2-1; D is undetermined. The CDR3 is made up of 12 amino acids. V shed 3 bases and J shed 8 bases, with 8 bases lying between them. Germline V gene sequence: CDR1 KGHSH, CDR2 LQKENI. The CDR3, as DNA: TGTGCCAGCTCACCGCTCAGTGATGAGCAGTTCTTC. This translates into CASSPLSDEQFF.

This chain links TRBV4-1 with TRBJ1-6, with D maybe TRBD1 (5 bases). This CDR3 has 16 amino acids. V was trimmed by 1 base and J by 5 bases, leaving 12 bases between them. Per germline, CDR1 MGHRA and CDR2 YSYEKL. CDR3 nucleotides: TGCGCCAGCAGCCAAGCAGCAGGGATAAATAATTCACCCCTCCACTTT. This sequence encodes CASSQAAGINNSPLHF.

This clone showed up just once. V is TRBV5-1 and J is TRBJ1-1; D is ambiguous. The CDR3 length is 14 residues. CDR1 and CDR2 (germline): SGHRS, YFSETQ. V lost 3 bases and J lost 1, with 10 bases in between. For the CDR3, the DNA is TGCGCCAGCAGCTCGTGGGGAGAGAACACTGAAGCTTTCTTT. Amino acids: CASSSWGENTEAFF. Variable domain in full (rest from reference TRBV5-1 and TRBJ1-1): KAGVTQTPRYLIKTRGQQVTLSCSPISGHRSVSWYQQTPGQGLQFLFEYFSETQRNKGNFPGRFSGRQFSNSRSEMNVSTLELGDSALYLCASSSWGENTEAFFGQGTRLTVV.

The genes are TRBV6-5 and TRBJ1-4; TRBD1 agrees at 9 bases. Trimming took 6 bases from V and 4 from J; bases not matched to a gene: 6. The CDR3 totals 15 residues. CDR1 and CDR2 (germline): MNHEY, SVGAGI. CDR3 in amino acids: CASRRRGQGNEKLFF. CDR3 sequence (DNA): TGTGCCAGCAGAAGAAGGGGACAGGGTAATGAAAAACTGTTTTTT.

The chain joins TRBV19 to TRBJ2-4; possible D gene TRBD2, 5 bases. The V end was cut by 3 bases, the J end by 3 bases, with 12 bases between. Germline CDR1 and CDR2: LNHDA and SQIVND (reference sequence). This CDR3 spans 15 amino acids. This CDR3 is CASSIRLLGKNIQYF. CDR3 nucleotide sequence: TGTGCCAGTAGTATCCGACTACTGGGCAAAAACATTCAGTACTTC.